Detailed here is one TCR beta chain. The data were obtained in a study of blood T cell repertoires in COVID-19. Turning to the study itself: Some COVID-19 samples were acute and others convalescent; all came from the United States, Italy and Spain. PBMCs, B-cell-depleted T cells, or T cells were the source of the cDNA or gDNA that made up the material.

Seattle participants joined during active infection and were tracked over time. V trimming: 7 bases; J trimming: 6 bases; junction bases outside the gene matches: 8. In germline, CDR1 is LGHNT, CDR2 FRNRAP. This CDR3 contains 14 residues. Original analysis: By means of reference gene primer amplification, nucleated cell counts were estimated. Sequencing was performed with immunoSEQ multiplex PCR; in TCRdb, only in-frame clones are kept and a portion is missing. The V and J calls and the clone size are those of that table, but D and trimming were determined from the DNA. The sample carries about 180,000 clones, roughly 84% recorded once.

This chain connects TRBV12-5 to TRBJ2-3; the match to TRBD2 covers 9 bases. What was sequenced was peripheral blood. The clonotype comes from a person aged 65 to 79 with COVID-19, enrolled during active disease. CDR3 DNA: TGTGCTAGTGCCATTAGCGGGAGCTCGGATACGCAGTATTTT. Its translation is CASAISGSSDTQYF. Full variable domain (missing parts from reference TRBV12-5 and TRBJ2-3): DARVTQTPRHKVTEMGQEVTMRCQPILGHNTVFWYRQTMMQGLELLAYFRNRAPLDDSGMPKDRFSAEMPDATLATLKIQPSEPRDSAVYFCASAISGSSDTQYFGPGTRLTVL.